This T cell receptor beta chain was identified during a study of T cell responses to AZD1222 COVID-19 vaccine. Study conclusions and caveats: Once two AZD1222 doses were given, Spike-specific TCR breadth and depth went up. Within unmutated variant regions lay the reported targets of nearly half of spike-specific TCRs.

Germline V gene data show CDR1 as SGHAT and CDR2 as FQDESV (reference sequence). Unmatched junction bases numbered 6, after V lost 4 bases and J lost 9 bases. The CDR3 is made up of 15 amino acids. On this clone itself: Its target is unknown.

Assay used: immunoSEQ multiplex PCR; TCRdb lists only in-frame clones, some missing. The table has about 170,000 clones, 85% to 90% seen once. The chain employs TRBV11-1 and TRBJ1-6; TRBD1 matches at 10 bases. The sequenced sample was peripheral blood, obtained on day 0 of AZD1222 vaccination. The source is an adult in good health. The CDR3 bases are TGTGCCAGCAGCTCCTGGACAGGGGGGGGTTCACCCCTCCACTTT. Translating it yields CASSSWTGGGSPLHF.